The 21 T cell receptor beta chains in this list originate from one sample, sequenced in a study of blood T cell repertoires in COVID-19. Sequencing was performed with immunoSEQ multiplex PCR; in TCRdb, only in-frame clones are kept and a portion is missing. The top ten clones hold 1.5% to 2% of a sample with some 250,000 clones, under 85% of them seen once. The sample taken for sequencing was peripheral blood. These receptors were collected from a man between 25 and 39 years old who had recovered from COVID-19.

The count of this clone is one. The chain couples TRBV2 to TRBJ2-1; 8 bases are shared with TRBD2. The V and J ends lost 3 bases and 2 bases, in that order; junction bases with no gene match: 18. Germline V CDR1 and CDR2: SNHLY, FYNNEI. The CDR3 loop spans 20 amino acids. The CDR3 is CASSDSASGGRLIPYNEQFF. As DNA, the CDR3 is TGTGCCAGCAGTGACAGTGCTTCGGGGGGGCGGCTGATTCCCTACAATGAGCAGTTCTTC.

The rearrangement links TRBV5-4 to TRBJ1-4; maybe TRBD1 (6 bases). Germline V gives CDR1 SGHNT, CDR2 YYREEE (reference sequence). Trimming left V 3 bases short and J 6 bases short, with 12 bases between. This CDR3 contains 14 residues. The CDR3 loop reads CASSSRGADEKLFF. In DNA form, the CDR3 reads TGTGCCAGCAGCTCCCGGGGGGCGGATGAAAAACTGTTTTTT.

The genes are TRBV3-1 (or the pseudogene TRBV3-2) and TRBJ2-1, with TRBD2 identical over 10 bases. The V gene's germline CDR1 is LGHDT and CDR2 YNNKEL (reference sequence). The CDR3 is 15 residues long. V was pared by 6 bases and J by 4 bases, with 6 bases of the junction left unmatched. CDR3: CASSQSGGGYNEQFF. CDR3 bases: TGTGCCAGCAGTCAAAGCGGGGGGGGATACAATGAGCAGTTCTTC.

The gene calls are TRBV10-3 and TRBJ2-3, with 8 positions matching TRBD1. CDR3 length: 13 residues. Per germline, CDR1 ENHRY and CDR2 SYGVKD. V shed 8 bases and J 3 bases; nucleotides not matched to a gene: 4. CDR3 loop: CAIGWTGTDTQYF. DNA of the CDR3: TGTGCCATCGGGTGGACAGGGACAGATACGCAGTATTTT.

The chain is built from TRBV5-4 and TRBJ2-7; TRBD1 might be the D (5 bases). The CDR3 sequence is 14 residues long. CDR1 is SGHNT, CDR2 YYREEE, per germline (reference sequence). V lost 3 bases and J 2 bases, leaving 12 bases between the germline ends. CDR3 protein: CASSWGGDTYEQYF. For the CDR3, the DNA is TGTGCCAGCAGCTGGGGCGGTGATACCTACGAGCAGTACTTC.

The chain employs TRBV11-2 and TRBJ2-1, with D perhaps TRBD2 (6 bases). Trimming took 5 bases from V and 9 from J, leaving 14 bases between them. Germline lookup yields CDR1 SGHAT and CDR2 FQNNGV. This CDR3 is 13 amino acids long. CDR3 sequence: CASSPREPAEQFF. The CDR3 DNA reads as TGTGCCAGCAGCCCCCGGGAGCCGGCTGAGCAGTTCTTC.

The chain carries TRBV18 and TRBJ2-7; the D is unclear. The CDR3 spans 13 residues. Germline V gene sequence: CDR1 KGHSH, CDR2 LQKENI. V gave up 3 bases and J gave up 3 bases, with 9 bases separating them. The CDR3 DNA reads TGTGCCAGCTCACCGCCGGGTGGCTACGAGCAGTACGTC. Amino acid sequence: CASSPPGGYEQYV.

Turning to this clone: Within the sample, other DNA sequences also encode this same CDR3. The J gene is TRBJ1-2, the V gene TRBV11-2; perhaps TRBD1 as D (6 bases). Trimming removed 5 bases from V and 2 bases from J, with 9 bases in between. Germline CDR1 is SGHAT and CDR2 is FQNNGV. The CDR3 spans 13 residues. This CDR3 is CASSPDRNYGYTF. In DNA form, the CDR3 reads TGTGCCAGCAGCCCTGACAGGAACTATGGCTACACCTTC.

The V and J genes are TRBV2 and TRBJ1-1; no clear D. Germline CDR1 reads SNHLY; CDR2 reads FYNNEI. This CDR3 has 14 residues. V shed 8 bases and J shed 5 bases, with 18 bases lying between them. The CDR3 protein is CASGLPVGGTEAFF. CDR3 sequence (DNA): TGTGCCAGCGGGCTCCCGGTGGGCGGGACTGAAGCTTTCTTT.

The rearrangement uses TRBV27 and TRBJ2-6, with TRBD2 as a possible D gene (6 bases). Germline V gives CDR1 MNHEY, CDR2 SMNVEV (reference sequence). V dropped 6 bases and J dropped 2 bases, with 14 bases sitting between them. This CDR3 has 16 residues. Here the CDR3 reads CASSPGLRPGANVLTF. The DNA of the CDR3 is TGTGCCAGCAGCCCGGGACTGCGCCCTGGGGCCAACGTCCTGACTTTC.

The V gene is TRBV10-1, the J gene TRBJ2-3; a possible D gene is TRBD1 (5 bases). CDR1 is WNHNN and CDR2 is SYGVQD in the germline V gene (reference sequence). The CDR3 is made up of 15 amino acids. V lost 3 bases to trimming and J lost 3 bases, with 13 bases between them. As DNA, the CDR3 is TGCGCCAGCAGTGAAGGCCAGGGTGATACAGATACGCAGTATTTT. It codes for CASSEGQGDTDTQYF.

The chain joins TRBV14 to TRBJ2-2; 7 nucleotides match TRBD2. This CDR3 is 15 amino acids long. Trimming removed 2 bases from V and 1 base from J; junction bases left unmatched: 1. Germline loops: CDR1 SGHDN, CDR2 FVKESK. In DNA form, the CDR3 reads TGTGCCAGCAGCCAAATAGCGGGGAACACCGGGGAGCTGTTTTTT. Its protein is CASSQIAGNTGELFF. Full variable domain (rest looked up from reference TRBV14 and TRBJ2-2): EAGVTQFPSHSVIEKGQTVTLRCDPISGHDNLYWYRRVMGKEIKFLLHFVKESKQDESGMPNNRFLAERTGGTYSTLKVQPAELEDSGVYFCASSQIAGNTGELFFGEGSRLTVL.

This clone was seen a few times. DNA of the CDR3: TGTGCCATCCGGGACAGCCAATCCTACGAGCAGTACGTC. This codes for CAIRDSQSYEQYV. The rearrangement joins TRBV10-3 to TRBJ2-7; 7 bases are a match to TRBD1. The CDR3 covers 13 residues. Trimming at V came to 8 bases and at J to 1 base, leaving 5 bases not matched to a gene. In germline, CDR1 is ENHRY, CDR2 SYGVKD.

The chain is built from TRBV6-1 and TRBJ1-1; no definite D call. The CDR3 has 17 amino acids. The germline CDR1 and CDR2 sequences are MNHNS and SASEGT. V was shortened by 2 bases and J by 0 bases, with 16 bases between the two germline ends. DNA of the CDR3: TGTGCCAGCAGTGAAATGGAGGGAGTGAGATTGAACACTGAAGCTTTCTTT. The encoded protein is CASSEMEGVRLNTEAFF.

V is TRBV4-2 and J is TRBJ1-5, with 9 bases aligning to TRBD1. The CDR3 extends over 17 amino acids. Germline V CDR1 and CDR2: LGHNA, YNFKEQ. V was clipped by 4 bases and J by 2 bases; unmatched bases: 9. The CDR3 region has the DNA TGTGCCAGCAGCCCCTCCCAGGACAGGGGCGGCAATCAGCCCCAGCATTTT. This sequence encodes CASSPSQDRGGNQPQHF.

The rearrangement links TRBV2 to TRBJ1-3; D unclear. Germline CDR1 SNHLY, CDR2 FYNNEI. This CDR3 is 13 amino acids long. Trimming removed 7 bases at V and 3 bases at J, with 10 bases between. DNA of the CDR3: TGTGCCAGCACCCGCGCTAATGGAAACACCATATATTTT. Protein product: CASTRANGNTIYF. Together with reference TRBV2 and TRBJ1-3, the CDR3 gives the full variable domain: EPEVTQTPSHQVTQMGQEVILRCVPISNHLYFYWYRQILGQKVEFLVSFYNNEISEKSEIFDDQFSVERPDGSNFTLKIRSTKLEDSAMYFCASTRANGNTIYFGEGSWLTVV.

The V gene is TRBV10-3, the J gene TRBJ2-3, with 11 nucleotides matching TRBD2. CDR3 length equals 18 residues. V gave up 2 bases and J gave up 2 bases; unmatched junction bases: 9. Germline values: CDR1 ENHRY, CDR2 SYGVKD. CDR3 DNA sequence: TGTGCCATCAGTGAGCTGGGGAGACTAGCGGGATACACAGATACGCAGTATTTT. Its translation is CAISELGRLAGYTDTQYF.

Only one count was recorded for this clone. The rearrangement links TRBV4-1 to TRBJ2-7; D is ambiguous. V was pared by 0 bases and J by 2 bases, with 11 bases between. The length of the CDR3 is 15 residues. The V gene's germline CDR1 is MGHRA and CDR2 YSYEKL. The CDR3: CASSQDVLSPYEQYV. CDR3 in DNA: TGCGCCAGCAGCCAAGATGTACTGAGCCCCTACGAGCAGTACGTC.

Only a few counts were recorded for this clone. The V gene is TRBV18, the J gene TRBJ1-1; D unclear. Germline V lookup: CDR1 KGHSH, CDR2 LQKENI. This CDR3 is built from 12 residues. Trimming pared 6 bases from V and 1 base from J, leaving 6 bases between. This CDR3 reads CASSTPNTEAFF. The CDR3 nucleotides read TGTGCCAGCTCGACACCGAACACTGAAGCTTTCTTT.

This chain joins TRBV9 and TRBJ2-5, with D possibly TRBD2 on 6 matching bases. V dropped 0 bases and J dropped 5 bases, with 17 bases sitting between them. Germline CDR1 is SGDLS and CDR2 is YYNGEE. The CDR3 contains 16 residues. This CDR3 reads CASSVGGGKGLETQYF. The CDR3 nucleotides read TGTGCCAGCAGCGTAGGCGGAGGGAAGGGCCTTGAGACCCAGTACTTC.

The chain couples TRBV7-2 to TRBJ1-6, with TRBD1 matching over 7 bases. CDR3 size: 15 residues. Germline CDR1 SGHTA, CDR2 FQGNSA. J was trimmed by 6 bases and V by 5 bases; bases with no gene match: 7. This CDR3 is CASSLWAGGNSPLHF. The DNA of the CDR3 is TGTGCCAGCAGCCTTTGGGCAGGGGGTAATTCACCCCTCCACTTT.